This entry is about one T cell receptor beta chain. No antigen is known for it. The sample is drawn from a study of response to subunit inactivated influenza vaccine. The germline gives CDR1 MNHEY, CDR2 SVGAGI. V lost 4 bases and J lost 0, with 9 bases in between. The CDR3 contains 14 residues. TCRdb called the RT-PCR reads again in MiXCR, with one record for every CDR3 protein. The sample lists hundreds of thousands of distinct CDR3 sequences, over 25% occurring once. Study-level points and caveats: T cells newly recruited by each seasonal influenza vaccination are few, the authors suggested.

This chain connects TRBV6-5 to TRBJ1-1, with a weak D call TRBD1 (6 bases). This clonotype was sampled from a man aged 50-60 years who received an inactivated influenza vaccine. The material was CD4+ T cells sorted from PBMCs, obtained about 5 days after vaccination. The CDR3: CASSWTVMNTEAFF. DNA for the CDR3: TGTGCCAGCAGTTGGACAGTAATGAACACTGAAGCTTTCTTT.